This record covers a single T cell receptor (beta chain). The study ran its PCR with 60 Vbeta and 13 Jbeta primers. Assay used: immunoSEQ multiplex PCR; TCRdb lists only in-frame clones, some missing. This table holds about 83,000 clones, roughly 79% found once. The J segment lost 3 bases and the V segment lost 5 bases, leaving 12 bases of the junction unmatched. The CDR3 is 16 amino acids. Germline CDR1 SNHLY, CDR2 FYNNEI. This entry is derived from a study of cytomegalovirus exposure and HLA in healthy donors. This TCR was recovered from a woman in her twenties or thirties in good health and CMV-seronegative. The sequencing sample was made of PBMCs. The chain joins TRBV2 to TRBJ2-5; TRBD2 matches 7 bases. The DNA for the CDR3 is TGTGCCAGCAGTCAGCGGGGTTGGGGTGGGAAAGAGACCCAGTACTTC. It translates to CASSQRGWGGKETQYF. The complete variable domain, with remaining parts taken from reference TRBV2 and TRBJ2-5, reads EPEVTQTPSHQVTQMGQEVILRCVPISNHLYFYWYRQILGQKVEFLVSFYNNEISEKSEIFDDQFSVERPDGSNFTLKIRSTKLEDSAMYFCASSQRGWGGKETQYFGPGTRLLVL.